This T cell receptor beta chain was recovered during a study of tumor and adjacent non-tumor tissue in lung cancer. Study in general: Stage I to III disease affected 10 men and 5 women aged about 31 to 80.

No cell sorting was done before RNA was extracted from the tissue. The length of the CDR3 is 17 residues. Germline values: CDR1 MGHRA, CDR2 YSYEKL. Trimming cost V 6 bases and J 0 bases; bases outside gene matches: 11. Three rounds of nested PCR, following a modified ARM-PCR protocol, produced the TCRbeta library. TCRdb re-called the multiplex PCR reads with MiXCR, one entry per CDR3 protein. The sample records 220,000 or so distinct CDR3 sequences, about 71% being singletons. Sequencing input: lung tumor tissue. The chain uses TRBV4-1 and TRBJ2-5; 9 bases are a match to TRBD2. This TCR was sampled from a man in his 60s with non-small cell lung cancer. CDR3 amino acids: CASSWSLASGNQETQYF. Here the CDR3 DNA reads TGCGCCAGCAGTTGGAGTTTGGCTAGCGGGAACCAAGAGACCCAGTACTTC.